These T cell receptor beta chains were read from a single sample in a study of identifying expanded T cells in peripheral blood. The data were produced by immunoSEQ multiplex PCR, yet TCRdb's version contains in-frame clones alone and is incomplete. This sample carries about 90,000 clones, around 90% of them seen once, and the ten largest clones take under 6%. The sample comprised blood. The receptors come from a person aged 18-69 years in good health. Each CDR3 is given without its conserved first and last residue. The D gene is left open where the match is weak. Size values are once, few and many counts, or a class for expanded clones, and some rows have none.

V gene	clone size	J gene	D gene	CDR3 protein
TRBV11-2	once	TRBJ2-7	NA	ASSLDLSYEQY
TRBV6-5	NA	TRBJ2-3	NA	ASSYRGGDTDTQY
TRBV5-1	NA	TRBJ2-5	NA	ASSSLGQETQY
TRBV6-4	NA	TRBJ1-1	TRBD1	ARGTENTEAF
TRBV5-1	NA	TRBJ2-7	TRBD2	ASSLWGGSYEQY
TRBV5-4	NA	TRBJ1-2	NA	ASSLWGGTYGYT
TRBV7-9	NA	TRBJ1-3	NA	ASSLDRVSGNTIY
TRBV5-4	NA	TRBJ2-1	TRBD2	ASSLGLADYNEQF
TRBV18	NA	TRBJ1-2	NA	ASSPPNPDRTWGYT
TRBV18	NA	TRBJ1-3	NA	ASSPGRSSFGGGRAGNTIY
TRBV13	NA	TRBJ1-4	TRBD1	ASSSTGGRFEKLF
TRBV2	NA	TRBJ1-5	NA	ASSPDRRTWGQPQH
TRBV18	NA	TRBJ2-3	NA	ASSENTDTQY
TRBV20-1	NA	TRBJ1-1	NA	SGSLNTEAF
TRBV6-5	once	TRBJ2-7	TRBD1	ASRDRDSSYEQY
TRBV9	NA	TRBJ1-5	NA	ASSVGGGNQPQH
TRBV5-1	NA	TRBJ2-7	NA	ASSSLGGGLYEQY
TRBV6-5	NA	TRBJ1-5	TRBD1	ASSQGGRYQPQH
TRBV5-1	NA	TRBJ2-2	NA	ASSLVGGTGELF
TRBV21-1	NA	TRBJ2-5	NA	ASSKEFWTGNQETQY
TRBV19	NA	TRBJ1-1	NA	ASSIDRGKTEAF
TRBV6-1	many	TRBJ1-3	NA	ASSDGSSGNTIY
TRBV6-6	NA	TRBJ2-3	TRBD2	ASIWGGGASDTQY
TRBV4-1	once	TRBJ2-1	TRBD2	ASSQEGLAGRNEQF
TRBV7-2	NA	TRBJ1-4	NA	ASSRWGTATNEKLF
TRBV30	NA	TRBJ1-1	TRBD1	AWSQGAFYTEAF
TRBV7-9	NA	TRBJ2-7	TRBD1	ASSSLRTGPSYEQY
TRBV7-2	NA	TRBJ1-1	NA	ASRVGSNTEAF
TRBV9	NA	TRBJ1-2	TRBD1	ASSGGQGSRGYT
TRBV2	NA	TRBJ1-5	NA	ASRAGHSNQPQH
TRBV30	once	TRBJ2-7	TRBD2	AWSVAGGLDEQY
TRBV19	NA	TRBJ1-1	NA	ASSIGRGNTEAF
TRBV6-1	NA	TRBJ2-7	TRBD1	ASSAMTGGSYEQY
TRBV4-2	NA	TRBJ2-1	NA	ASSKTIGTGSYNEQF
TRBV5-1	once	TRBJ2-7	NA	ASSLGWGRTVSYEQY
TRBV4-1	NA	TRBJ2-7	TRBD1	ASSRGTGGGYEQY
TRBV19	NA	TRBJ1-2	NA	ASSPQTGINGYT
TRBV6-5	NA	TRBJ1-1	TRBD1	ASSAGQQNTEAF
TRBV6-6	once	TRBJ2-3	NA	ASSGALLSTDTQY
TRBV11-2	NA	TRBJ1-4	NA	ASSLGQHNEKLF
TRBV4-1	NA	TRBJ2-7	TRBD1	ASSQILQPGQGYEQY
TRBV6-1	NA	TRBJ2-2	NA	ASEEGGTNTGELF
TRBV7-8	NA	TRBJ2-3	NA	ASSLASTDTQY
TRBV9	NA	TRBJ1-2	NA	ASSVDYGVYGYT